The T cell receptor beta chain under discussion was sequenced for a study of T-cell reconstitution after alpha-beta-depleted transplantation in children. Trimming took 4 bases from V and 4 from J, leaving 6 bases between them. There are 12 residues in the CDR3. Germline-derived CDR1 and CDR2 are ENHRY and SYGVKD. By proportion, this clonotype is large. The TCRbeta library was prepared with unique molecular identifiers. TCRdb fed the PCR reads into MiXCR, producing one record per CDR3 protein. The sample contains about 29,000 distinct CDR3 sequences, over 5% of which appear only once. The source material was PBMCs, mostly from graft donor cells, sampled 180 days after TCRalphabeta/CD19-depleted stem cell transplant. The chain has TRBV10-3 and TRBJ2-3; D is unresolved. The receptor was derived from a male patient younger than 18 who had a stem cell transplant for acute myeloid leukemia, so the T cells may come from the graft donor. The CDR3 DNA sequence: TGTGCCATCAGTGCTGACTCAGATACGCAGTATTTT. It is translated as CAISADSDTQYF.